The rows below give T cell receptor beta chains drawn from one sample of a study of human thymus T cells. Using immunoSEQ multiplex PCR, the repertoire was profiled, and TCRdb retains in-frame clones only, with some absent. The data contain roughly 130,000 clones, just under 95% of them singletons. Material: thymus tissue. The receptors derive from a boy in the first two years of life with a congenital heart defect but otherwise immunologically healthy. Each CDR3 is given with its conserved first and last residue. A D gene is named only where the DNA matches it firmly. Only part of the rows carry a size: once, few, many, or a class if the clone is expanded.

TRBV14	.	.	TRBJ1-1	TGTGCCAGCAGCCAAGAGCACGGCACTGAAGCTTTCTTT	CASSQEHGTEAFF
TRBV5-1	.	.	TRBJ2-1	TGCGCCAGCAGGAGTGGGGCTCTTTACAATGAGCAGTTCTTC	CASRSGALYNEQFF
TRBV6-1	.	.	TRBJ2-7	TGTGCCAGCAGTGAAGAATGGGTCGGCGGCCCCTACGAGCAGTACTTC	CASSEEWVGGPYEQYF
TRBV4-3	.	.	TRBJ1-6	TGCGCCAGCAGCCAAGATCCAGGGGTTAATTCACCCCTCCACTTT	CASSQDPGVNSPLHF
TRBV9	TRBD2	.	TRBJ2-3	TGTGCCAGCAGCGCGTCCGCGGCGGGGGGGCAAGATACGCAGTATTTT	CASSASAAGGQDTQYF
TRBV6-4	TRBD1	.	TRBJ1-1	TGTGCCAGCAGCGCTGCCAGGGGGCCGACTGAAGCTTTCTTT	CASSAARGPTEAFF
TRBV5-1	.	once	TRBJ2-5	TGCGCCAGCAGCCAAAACCCAACCCAAGAGACCCAGTACTTC	CASSQNPTQETQYF
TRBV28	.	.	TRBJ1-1	TGTGCCAGCAGTCCCCAAGGGCCGAACACTGAAGCTTTCTTT	CASSPQGPNTEAFF
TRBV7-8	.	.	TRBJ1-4	TGTGCCAGCAGCTCCCGCAGGCCTAATGAAAAACTGTTTTTT	CASSSRRPNEKLFF
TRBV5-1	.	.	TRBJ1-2	TGCGCCAGCAGCTCCGGCGGACCGTTTGATGGCTACACCTTC	CASSSGGPFDGYTF
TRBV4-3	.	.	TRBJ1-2	TGCGCCAGCAGCCAAGATATCGAGGAAATCGAAGGGGATGGCTACACCTTC	CASSQDIEEIEGDGYTF
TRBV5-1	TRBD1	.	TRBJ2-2	TGCGCCAGCAGCTGGGACAGAGTGGGGACCGGGGAGCTGTTTTTT	CASSWDRVGTGELFF
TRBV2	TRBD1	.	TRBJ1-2	TGTGCCAGCAGTGAAGCCGGGGACAGTGTATGTGGCTACACCTTC	CASSEAGDSVCGYTF
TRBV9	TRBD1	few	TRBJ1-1	TGTGCCAGCAGCGTAGAAGCAGGGGGTAACACTGAAGCTTTCTTT	CASSVEAGGNTEAFF
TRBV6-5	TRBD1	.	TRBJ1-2	TGTGCCAGCAGCACGACAGGGACCCCCGATGGCTACACCTTC	CASSTTGTPDGYTF
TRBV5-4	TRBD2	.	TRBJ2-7	TGTGCCAGCAGCTGGGGGGGCTACGAGCAGTACTTC	CASSWGGYEQYF
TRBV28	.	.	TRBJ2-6	TGTGCCAGCAGTCCCAACCGGGGGCCCCAATTGGTCCTGACTTTC	CASSPNRGPQLVLTF
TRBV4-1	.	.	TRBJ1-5	TGCGCCAGCAGCCAAGACCAGATTCGCAATCAGCCCCAGCATTTT	CASSQDQIRNQPQHF
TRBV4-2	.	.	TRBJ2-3	TGTGCCAGCACCCCCTATGCGCCCCCGTTAGACACAGATACGCAGTATTTT	CASTPYAPPLDTDTQYF
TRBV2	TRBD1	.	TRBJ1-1	TGTGCCAGCAGTGAGGGGACAGGGCCGACCTTGGTCACTGAAGCTTTCTTT	CASSEGTGPTLVTEAFF
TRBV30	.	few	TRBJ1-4	TGTGCCTGGAGCAGGGTGGGGGAAAAACTGTTTTTT	CAWSRVGEKLFF
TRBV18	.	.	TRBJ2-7	TGTGCCAGCTCACCACCGGGGGCCTACGAGCAGTACTTC	CASSPPGAYEQYF
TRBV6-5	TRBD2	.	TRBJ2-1	TGTGCCAGCAGTTCTTACAGCGGGGTCTCCTACAATGAGCAGTTCTTC	CASSSYSGVSYNEQFF
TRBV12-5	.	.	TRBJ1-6	TGTGCTAGTGGACACGGGACTGACAATTCACCCCTCCACTTT	CASGHGTDNSPLHF
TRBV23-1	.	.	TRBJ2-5	TGCGCCAGCAGTCCCCTCTCGGCTAGCGTGTACCAAGAGACCCAGTACTTC	CASSPLSASVYQETQYF
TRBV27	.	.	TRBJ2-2	TGTGCCAGCAGTTTATACAGGGAGACCGGGGAGCTGTTTTTT	CASSLYRETGELFF
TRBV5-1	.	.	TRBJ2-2	TGCGCCAGCAGCACCGGGACTGTGGGCACCGGGGAGCTGTTTTTT	CASSTGTVGTGELFF
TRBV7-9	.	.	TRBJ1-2	TGTGCCAGCAGCTTTCAAGAAAGGGATTCGGGGGGCTACACCTTC	CASSFQERDSGGYTF
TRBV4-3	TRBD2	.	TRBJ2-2	TGCGCCAGCAGCCAAGATTCGACTAGCGGGGAACTTGTATGTACCGGGGAGCTGTTTTTT	CASSQDSTSGELVCTGELFF
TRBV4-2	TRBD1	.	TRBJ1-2	TGTGCCAGCAGCCAACCAACACGACAGGGAGGTAACTATGGCTACACCTTC	CASSQPTRQGGNYGYTF
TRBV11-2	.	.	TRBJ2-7	TGTGCCAGCAGCTTATTACAAACCTACGAGCAGTACTTC	CASSLLQTYEQYF
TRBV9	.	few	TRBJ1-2	TGTGCCAGCAGCGCAGAGGATCATGGCTACACCTTC	CASSAEDHGYTF
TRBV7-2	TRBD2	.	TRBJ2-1	TGTGCCAGCAGCCTTGGACTAGCGGGGGGGCCCACCTACAATGAGCAGTTCTTC	CASSLGLAGGPTYNEQFF
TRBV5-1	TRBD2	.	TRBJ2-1	TGCGCCAGCAGCGGACTAGCGGGGGGCGGGAATGAGCAGTTCTTC	CASSGLAGGGNEQFF
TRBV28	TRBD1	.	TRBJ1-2	TGTGCCAGCAGGAGACAGGGGGCAAGGGGCTACACCTTC	CASRRQGARGYTF
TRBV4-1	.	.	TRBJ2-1	TGCGCCAGCAGCCAAGAGTCAGAGGACCCACCGCTTTACAATGAGCAGTTCTTC	CASSQESEDPPLYNEQFF
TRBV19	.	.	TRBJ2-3	TGTGCCAGTAGTACCTGGACAGACCCTAGCACAGATACGCAGTATTTT	CASSTWTDPSTDTQYF
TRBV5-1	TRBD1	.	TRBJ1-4	TGCGCCAGCAGTTACGGAGCCGGGACAGGGGGTCTGTTTAATGAAAAACTGTTTTTT	CASSYGAGTGGLFNEKLFF
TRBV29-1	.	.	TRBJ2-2	TGCAGCGTTGGAGCGGGCGGCGGGGAGCTGTTTTTT	CSVGAGGGELFF
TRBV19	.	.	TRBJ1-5	TGTGCCAGTAGTGGGTCAGGGGTATCCCCCCAGCATTTT	CASSGSGVSPQHF
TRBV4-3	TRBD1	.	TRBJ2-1	TGCGCCAGCAGTCAGTACGACACGGGACAGCCCATTAATGAGCAGTTCTTC	CASSQYDTGQPINEQFF
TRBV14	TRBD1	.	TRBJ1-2	TGTGCCAGCAGCCCAATTCCGGGACAGGGGCCCTTTTTCTATGGCTACACCTTC	CASSPIPGQGPFFYGYTF
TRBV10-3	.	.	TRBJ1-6	TGTGCCACAACCGAGGGGTGGTTCACGCGGAATTCACCCCTCCACTTT	CATTEGWFTRNSPLHF
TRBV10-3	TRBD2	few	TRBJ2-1	TGTGCCATCTGGGGAGGGAATGAGCAGTTCTTC	CAIWGGNEQFF